This T cell receptor (beta chain) was documented in a study of blood T cell repertoires in COVID-19. Generated by immunoSEQ multiplex PCR, the TCRdb table keeps only in-frame clones and is missing some. The sample shows roughly 140,000 clones, around 87% of them seen only once. Germline assignment: CDR1 SGHNT and CDR2 YENEEA. The CDR3 is made up of 16 amino acids. Trimming removed 5 bases from V and 2 bases from J, with 18 bases in between. The TCR was taken from a woman aged 25 to 39 with acute COVID-19. Source material: PBMCs or T cells enriched from blood (not recorded which). V is TRBV11-3 and J is TRBJ1-1, with D maybe TRBD1 (5 bases). The CDR3 nucleotides are TGTGCCAGCAGCCCCGGGGGGAGTGTCAAAAACACTGAAGCTTTCTTT. It is translated as CASSPGGSVKNTEAFF.